The subject of this entry is one T cell receptor beta chain. Its antigen remains undetermined. There are no base qualities to consult, and no much larger clone falls within one base. V and J are trimmed by 8 bases and 1 base, and the gene matches miss 10 bases of the junction. Reading the germline V gene (reference sequence) gives CDR1 LNHDA and CDR2 SQIVND. The cysteine opens and the phenylalanine closes a CDR3 of 15 amino acids. Only the CDR3 part of the read is kept: 45 bases, read in frame from the first base. The immunoSEQ Assay, a bias-controlled multiplex PCR, was used to amplify TCRbeta CDR3 regions from genomic DNA. On the study's bioinformatics: Nucleated cell counts per sample were estimated from amplification of reference gene primers within the assay. To quantify the absolute abundance of each unique TCRbeta CDR3 rearrangement, sequence reads were collapsed and filtered. For each sample, productive Simpson clonality was calculated as the square root of Simpson's diversity index across productive rearrangements. TCRdb re-hosts the immuneACCESS table, in-frame sequences only. Its copies lack some clones; in the studies checked, an unresolved V gene accounts for under half of them, and the cause for the rest is not known. V and J calls and clone size are given by that table; D and trimming were obtained from the DNA. Present in this sample are just over 300,000 clones, over 75% of which were seen just once. Over 8% of the sample goes to the ten largest clones.

The source of the sample is a study of blood T cell repertoires in COVID-19 (dated by TCRdb to 2018 to 2021). In the study overall: Samples from collaborators originated in the United States, Italy and Spain and spanned both the acute and convalescent phases of COVID-19. The material from the prospective study consisted of cDNA or gDNA derived from T cells, B-cell-depleted T cells, or PBMCs. The dataset comprised deeply sampled blood TCRbeta repertoires from subjects exposed to, actively infected with, or recovered from COVID-19. A freely available public database, intended as a resource for researchers studying the immune response to SARS-CoV-2, is where the repertoires were released. The samples were drawn from the first 160 participants of the ongoing ImmuneRACE study and from 1,254 subjects provided by 6 global collaborators. The sample metadata nearly always contained a de-identified subject ID, COVID-19 status, age in years and sex. Where available, HLA class I and class II types were taken from metadata supplied by the sample provider and were not determined by assay-based typing. The research as a whole found: The amount of clinical and demographic metadata varied by source and participant and was provided uncurated.

Participants in the prospective study were aged about 18 to 95 years, lived in 20 to 25 United States geographic areas, and enrolled through a virtual design. Cohort assignment in the prospective study relied on participant-reported clinical history from a screening survey and a study questionnaire. Recovered participants in ImmuneRACE Cohort 3 were defined by two consecutive negative NP/OP PCR tests, clearance by a healthcare professional, or resolution of symptoms. Each participant in the prospective study had whole blood, serum and a nasopharyngeal or oropharyngeal swab collected by mobile phlebotomists. Additional blood draws and questionnaires over an approximately two-month period could optionally be provided by prospective study participants. Before DNA extraction, prospective study blood samples were shipped either frozen or at room temperature.

The sequenced sample was PBMCs or T cells enriched from blood (not recorded which). This clonotype was sampled from a woman in her thirties or forties who had recovered from COVID-19. Recombination connected TRBV19 to TRBJ1-1; 7 central nucleotides agree with TRBD1. In nucleotide form, the sequence is TGTGCCAGTTCGCAACGAGACAGGGCGAACACTGAAGCTTTCTTT. The translation is CASSQRDRANTEAFF.